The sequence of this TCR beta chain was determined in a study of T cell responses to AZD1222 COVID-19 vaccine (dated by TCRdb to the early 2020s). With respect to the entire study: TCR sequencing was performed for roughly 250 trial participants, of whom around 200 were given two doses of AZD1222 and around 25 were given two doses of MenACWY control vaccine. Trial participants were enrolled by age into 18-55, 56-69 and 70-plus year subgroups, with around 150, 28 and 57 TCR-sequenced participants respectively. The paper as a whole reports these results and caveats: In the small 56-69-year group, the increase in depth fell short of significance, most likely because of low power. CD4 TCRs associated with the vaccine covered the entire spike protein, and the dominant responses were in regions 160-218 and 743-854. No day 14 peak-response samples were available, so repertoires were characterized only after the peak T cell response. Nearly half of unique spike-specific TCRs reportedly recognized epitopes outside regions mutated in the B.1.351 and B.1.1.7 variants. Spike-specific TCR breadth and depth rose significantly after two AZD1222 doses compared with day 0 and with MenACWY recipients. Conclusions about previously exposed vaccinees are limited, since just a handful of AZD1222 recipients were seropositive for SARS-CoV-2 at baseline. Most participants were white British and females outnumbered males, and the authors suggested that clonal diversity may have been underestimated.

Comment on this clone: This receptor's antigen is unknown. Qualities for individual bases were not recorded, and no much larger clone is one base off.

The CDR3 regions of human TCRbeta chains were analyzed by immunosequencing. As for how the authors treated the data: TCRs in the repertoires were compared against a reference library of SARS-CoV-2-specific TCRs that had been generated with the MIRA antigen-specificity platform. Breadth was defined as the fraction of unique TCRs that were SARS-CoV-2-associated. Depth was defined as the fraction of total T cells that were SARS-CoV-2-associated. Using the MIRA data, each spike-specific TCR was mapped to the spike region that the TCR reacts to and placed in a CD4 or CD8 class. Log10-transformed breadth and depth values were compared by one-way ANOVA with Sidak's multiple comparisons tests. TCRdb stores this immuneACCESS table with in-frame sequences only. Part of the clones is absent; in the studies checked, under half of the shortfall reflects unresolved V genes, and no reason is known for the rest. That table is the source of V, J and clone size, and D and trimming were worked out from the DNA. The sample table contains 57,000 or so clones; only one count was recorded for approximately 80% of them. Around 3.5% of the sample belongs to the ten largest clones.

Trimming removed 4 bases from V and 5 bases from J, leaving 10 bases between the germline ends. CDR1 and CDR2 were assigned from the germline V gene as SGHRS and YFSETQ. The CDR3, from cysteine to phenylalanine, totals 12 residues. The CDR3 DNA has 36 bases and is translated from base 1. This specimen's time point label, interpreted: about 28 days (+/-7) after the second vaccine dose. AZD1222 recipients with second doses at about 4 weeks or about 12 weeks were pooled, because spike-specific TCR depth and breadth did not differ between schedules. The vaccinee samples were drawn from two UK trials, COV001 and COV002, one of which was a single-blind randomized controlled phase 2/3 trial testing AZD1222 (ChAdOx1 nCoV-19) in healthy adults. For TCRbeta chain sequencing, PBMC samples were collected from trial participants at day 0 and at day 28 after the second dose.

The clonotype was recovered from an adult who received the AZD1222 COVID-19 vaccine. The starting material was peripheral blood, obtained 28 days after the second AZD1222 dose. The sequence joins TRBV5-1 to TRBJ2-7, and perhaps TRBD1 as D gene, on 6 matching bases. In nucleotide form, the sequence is TGCGCCAGCAGCACGCAGGGGAACGAGCAGTACTTC. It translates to CASSTQGNEQYF. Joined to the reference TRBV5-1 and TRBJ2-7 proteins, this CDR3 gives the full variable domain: KAGVTQTPRYLIKTRGQQVTLSCSPISGHRSVSWYQQTPGQGLQFLFEYFSETQRNKGNFPGRFSGRQFSNSRSEMNVSTLELGDSALYLCASSTQGNEQYFGPGTRLTVT.